This passage covers 23 T cell receptor beta chains from one sample sequenced in a study of response to subunit inactivated influenza vaccine. From the RT-PCR reads, TCRdb called clonotypes with MiXCR, one entry per CDR3 protein. The table has 800,000 to 1,000,000 distinct CDR3 sequences, 21% seen once. Specimen: PBMCs from blood, collected around 5 days after vaccination. Every receptor here comes from a man aged 50-60 years who received an inactivated influenza vaccine.

Only a few counts were recorded for this clonotype. The chain couples TRBV12-3 or TRBV12-4 to TRBJ1-1; 9 bases match TRBD1. There are 16 residues in the CDR3. Trimming cost V 8 bases and J 3 bases; bases outside gene matches: 13. The CDR3 coding sequence is TGTGCCAGCGCGCCGGGACAGGGTGCCCTTGACACTGAAGCTTTCTTT. Protein product: CASAPGQGALDTEAFF.

This clonotype was observed a few times. In nucleotides, the CDR3 is TGTGCCACCAGTGAGGTCGGGTCCGGAGGGAATGAGCAGTTCTTC. Translated: CATSEVGSGGNEQFF. The rearrangement uses TRBV24-1 and TRBJ2-1, with D possibly matching TRBD2 (6 bases). V lost 4 bases, J lost 7 bases, and 16 bases lay in between. This CDR3 has 15 residues. CDR1 and CDR2 (germline): KGHDR, SFDVKD.

The chain has TRBV6-2 or TRBV6-3 and TRBJ2-7; D is unclear. Germline CDR1 MNHEY, CDR2 SVGEGT. V was pared by 2 bases and J by 2 bases, with 16 bases between. The CDR3 extends over 16 amino acids. CDR3 in DNA: TGTGCCAGCAGTTACCTGATAGGAGTCCCTGCCTACGAGCAGTACTTC. Amino acids: CASSYLIGVPAYEQYF.

The CDR3 loop reads CASSHRDRGSEQYF. Written as DNA, the CDR3 is TGCGCCAGCAGCCACCGGGACAGGGGAAGCGAGCAGTACTTC. The rearrangement joins TRBV4-1 to TRBJ2-7; 10 bases line up with TRBD1. Germline CDR1 and CDR2: MGHRA and YSYEKL. The CDR3 is 14 residues long. Trimming removed 3 bases from V and 6 bases from J; junction bases left unmatched: 5.

This chain connects TRBV4-3 to TRBJ2-3; maybe TRBD2 (6 bases). CDR1 and CDR2 from the germline V gene are LGHNA and YSLEER. CDR3 length: 16 amino acids. Trimming stripped 2 bases from V and 6 bases from J, with 18 bases between. In DNA, the CDR3 is TGCGCCAGCAGCCAAACATGGAGGGTTATTGTGGATACGCAGTATTTT. It codes for CASSQTWRVIVDTQYF.

This clonotype appeared once. V usage is TRBV7-8 and J usage is TRBJ2-1; D is undetermined. Trimming removed 1 base at V and 6 bases at J, with 10 bases between. The CDR3 consists of 14 residues. Germline V CDR1 and CDR2: SGHVS, FQNEAQ. Here the CDR3 DNA reads TGTGCCAGCAGCTTAGTCAGGATACCCAATGAGCAGTTCTTC. Translating it yields CASSLVRIPNEQFF.

This clonotype was counted between two and nine times. V gene TRBV5-1 combines with J gene TRBJ2-1; a possible D gene is TRBD1 (5 bases). V was clipped by 4 bases and J by 4 bases, with 15 bases between them. The CDR3 loop spans 15 amino acids. Germline CDR1 and CDR2: SGHRS and YFSETQ. CDR3 in DNA: TGCGCCAGCAGCCCACGGACATTCTATTACAATGAGCAGTTCTTC. This encodes CASSPRTFYYNEQFF.

This clonotype appeared many times. The genes are TRBV5-1 and TRBJ1-1; D gene unclear. Germline CDR1 reads SGHRS; CDR2 reads YFSETQ. V shed 0 bases and J shed 7 bases, with 7 bases lying between them. CDR3 length equals 12 residues. CDR3 sequence reads: CASSLGQGEAFF. In nucleotides, the CDR3 is TGCGCCAGCAGCTTGGGACAAGGTGAAGCTTTCTTT.

This clonotype was observed a handful of times. The genes are TRBV15 and TRBJ1-5; 7 bases fit TRBD1. The CDR3 has 15 amino acids. Germline-derived CDR1 and CDR2 are LNHNV and YYDKDF (reference sequence). V dropped 3 bases and J dropped 4; count of bases not matched to a gene: 6. The CDR3 loop is CATSSLTGKNQPQHF. DNA of the CDR3: TGTGCCACCAGCAGTCTGACAGGGAAGAATCAGCCCCAGCATTTT.

This rearrangement joins TRBV19 to TRBJ1-2; unclear D gene. Per the germline V gene, CDR1 is LNHDA and CDR2 is SQIVND (reference sequence). This CDR3 has 12 amino acids. Between the trimmed V and J ends, which lost 1 base and 8 bases, there was a span of 8 bases. The CDR3 is CASSIALGGYTF. CDR3 nucleotides: TGTGCCAGTAGTATAGCCCTGGGGGGCTACACCTTC.

This chain uses TRBV5-1 with TRBJ2-3; a weak D match, TRBD2 (6 bases). Per the germline V gene, CDR1 is SGHRS and CDR2 is YFSETQ. Trimming removed 0 bases at V and 5 bases at J, with 10 bases between. There are 14 residues in the CDR3. CDR3 residues: CASSLAWEEDTQYF. The CDR3 nucleotides read TGCGCCAGCAGCTTGGCGTGGGAGGAAGATACGCAGTATTTT. Looking up the rest from reference TRBV5-1 and TRBJ2-3 gives the full variable domain: KAGVTQTPRYLIKTRGQQVTLSCSPISGHRSVSWYQQTPGQGLQFLFEYFSETQRNKGNFPGRFSGRQFSNSRSEMNVSTLELGDSALYLCASSLAWEEDTQYFGPGTRLTVL.

This clonotype was picked up many times. The V call is TRBV20-1, the J call TRBJ1-4; perhaps TRBD1 as D (5 bases). CDR1 and CDR2 (germline): DFQATT, SNEGSKA (reference sequence). V lost 1 base and J 7 bases, leaving 13 bases between the germline ends. This CDR3 has 14 residues. The CDR3 is CSARVGREAEKLFF. The CDR3 bases are TGCAGTGCTAGAGTCGGCAGGGAGGCTGAAAAACTGTTTTTT.

The gene calls are TRBV7-6 and TRBJ2-7; the match to TRBD1 covers 10 bases. The CDR3 spans 15 residues. V trimming: 5 bases; J trimming: 1 base; junction bases outside the gene matches: 5. Germline V lookup: CDR1 SGHVS, CDR2 FNYEAQ. The CDR3 here is CASSMGQGLSYEQYF. The CDR3 DNA is TGTGCCAGCAGCATGGGACAGGGGCTTTCCTACGAGCAGTACTTC. Combining the CDR3 with reference TRBV7-6 and TRBJ2-7 gives the whole variable domain GAGVSQSPRYKVTKRGQDVALRCDPISGHVSLYWYRQALGQGPEFLTYFNYEAQQDKSGLPNDRFSAERPEGSISTLTIQRTEQRDSAMYRCASSMGQGLSYEQYFGPGTRLTVT.

The V gene is TRBV7-2, the J gene TRBJ2-2; D gene uncertain. The CDR3 covers 16 residues. CDR1 and CDR2 from the germline V gene are SGHTA and FQGNSA. V lost 1 base, J lost 7 bases, and 16 bases lay in between. The CDR3 loop is CASSLDLQVTGGELFF. The CDR3 DNA follows: TGTGCCAGCAGCTTAGATTTGCAGGTCACCGGCGGGGAGCTGTTTTTT.

In this sample, this clonotype turned up a few times. The chain recombines TRBV20-1 with TRBJ2-3; 7 positions match TRBD2. The CDR3 is made up of 15 amino acids. V lost 5 bases, J lost 2 bases, and 10 bases stayed unmatched. Germline V gene sequence: CDR1 DFQATT, CDR2 SNEGSKA (reference sequence). CDR3 sequence (DNA): TGCAGTGCTCAGCATGGGACTACCTACACAGATACGCAGTATTTT. Translated: CSAQHGTTYTDTQYF.

V gene TRBV6-1 combines with J gene TRBJ2-7, with D perhaps TRBD1 (6 bases). The CDR3 totals 14 residues. V was pared by 1 base and J by 2 bases, with 9 bases between. Germline loops: CDR1 MNHNS, CDR2 SASEGT. CDR3 DNA: TGTGCCAGCAGTGAAGACAGGGCCGCCTACGAGCAGTACTTC. Translation: CASSEDRAAYEQYF.

This clonotype has a handful of counts. The chain uses TRBV28 and TRBJ2-4, with 10 bases aligning to TRBD1. J gave up 0 bases and V 5 bases, and 7 bases lay outside the gene matches. The germline V gene has CDR1 MDHEN and CDR2 SYDVKM. CDR3 length: 17 residues. DNA of the CDR3: TGTGCCAGCAGTCCCACGGGACAGGGGTTAGCCAAAAACATTCAGTACTTC. It codes for CASSPTGQGLAKNIQYF.

For the CDR3, the DNA is TGTGCCAGCAGCAATCTCCGGGGAAGTGAGACCCAGTACTTC. Its protein is CASSNLRGSETQYF. The V gene is TRBV11-2, the J gene TRBJ2-5; D is perhaps TRBD2 (5 bases). Deletions cut 5 bases from V and 5 bases from J, with 15 bases between. CDR3 length: 14 amino acids. Germline V gene lookup returns CDR1 SGHAT and CDR2 FQNNGV.

This clonotype was seen a handful of times. The gene calls are TRBV3-1 and TRBJ2-7, with 8 bases matching TRBD1. This CDR3 spans 11 amino acids. V lost 4 bases to trimming and J lost 9 bases; unmatched junction nucleotides: 2. Germline values: CDR1 LGHDT, CDR2 YNNKEL (reference sequence). The CDR3, as DNA: TGTGCCAGCAGCCCAGGGACAGGGCAGTACTTC. It is translated as CASSPGTGQYF.

This chain uses TRBV25-1 with TRBJ2-3, with D possibly matching TRBD1 (5 bases). Germline-derived CDR1 and CDR2 are MGHDK and SYGVNS. The V end was cut by 6 bases, the J end by 0 bases, with 10 bases between. The CDR3 totals 14 residues. The CDR3 reads CASRTPGSTDTQYF. The CDR3 DNA follows: TGTGCCAGCAGGACCCCAGGGAGCACAGATACGCAGTATTTT. Complete variable domain (other parts from reference TRBV25-1 and TRBJ2-3): EADIYQTPRYLVIGTGKKITLECSQTMGHDKMYWYQQDPGMELHLIHYSYGVNSTEKGDLSSESTVSRIRTEHFPLTLESARPSHTSQYLCASRTPGSTDTQYFGPGTRLTVL.

The chain uses TRBV29-1 and TRBJ2-1, with 7 bases lining up with TRBD2. This CDR3 has 13 amino acids. Trimming removed 6 bases from V and 6 bases from J; junction bases left unmatched: 8. Germline V gene lookup returns CDR1 SQVTM and CDR2 ANQGSEA. CDR3 sequence reads: CSVGAGFANEQFF. For the CDR3, the DNA is TGCAGCGTCGGAGCGGGATTCGCCAATGAGCAGTTCTTC.

The genes are TRBV15 and TRBJ2-5; TRBD2 agrees at 11 bases. Germline V lookup: CDR1 LNHNV, CDR2 YYDKDF (reference sequence). J lost 4 bases, V lost 0 bases, and 10 bases had no gene match. This CDR3 region has 18 residues. The chain's CDR3 is CATSRDMLAGGTGETQYF. CDR3 DNA sequence: TGTGCCACCAGCAGAGATATGCTAGCGGGGGGCACAGGAGAGACCCAGTACTTC.

In this sample, this clonotype turned up many times. The V and J genes are TRBV7-2 and TRBJ2-3; perhaps TRBD1 as D (6 bases). In germline, CDR1 is SGHTA, CDR2 FQGNSA. The CDR3 contains 15 residues. The ends were cut back, 2 bases at V and 5 bases at J, with 14 bases in the middle. Written as DNA, the CDR3 is TGTGCCAGCAGCTTATGGGCAGGGGTGCAAGATACGCAGTATTTT. Its translation: CASSLWAGVQDTQYF.